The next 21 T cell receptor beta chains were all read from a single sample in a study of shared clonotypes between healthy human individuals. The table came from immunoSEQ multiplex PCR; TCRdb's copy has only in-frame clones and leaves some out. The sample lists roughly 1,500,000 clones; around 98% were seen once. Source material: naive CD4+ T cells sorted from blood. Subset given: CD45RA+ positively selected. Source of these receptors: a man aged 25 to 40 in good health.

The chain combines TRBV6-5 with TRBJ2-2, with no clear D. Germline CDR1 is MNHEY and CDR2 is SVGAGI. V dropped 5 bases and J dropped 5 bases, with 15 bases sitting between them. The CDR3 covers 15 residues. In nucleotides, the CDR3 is TGTGCCAGCAGTGGCCCCACCGATTGGACCGGGGAGCTGTTTTTT. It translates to CASSGPTDWTGELFF.

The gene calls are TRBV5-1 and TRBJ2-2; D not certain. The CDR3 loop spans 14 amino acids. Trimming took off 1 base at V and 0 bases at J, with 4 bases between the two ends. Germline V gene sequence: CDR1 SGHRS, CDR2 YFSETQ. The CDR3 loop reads CASSLLPNTGELFF. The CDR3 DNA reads TGCGCCAGCAGCTTGCTCCCGAACACCGGGGAGCTGTTTTTT.

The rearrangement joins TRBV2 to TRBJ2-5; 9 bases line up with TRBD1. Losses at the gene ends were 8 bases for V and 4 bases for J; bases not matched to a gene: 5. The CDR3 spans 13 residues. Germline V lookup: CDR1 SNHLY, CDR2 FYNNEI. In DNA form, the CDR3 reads TGTGCCAGCGCGGGACAGGGCCCAGAGACCCAGTACTTC. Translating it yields CASAGQGPETQYF.

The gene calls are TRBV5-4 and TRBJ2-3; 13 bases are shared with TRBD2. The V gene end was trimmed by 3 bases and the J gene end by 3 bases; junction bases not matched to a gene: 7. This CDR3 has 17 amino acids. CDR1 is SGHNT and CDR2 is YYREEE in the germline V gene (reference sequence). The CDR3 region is CASSSGLAGFITDTQYF. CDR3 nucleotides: TGTGCCAGCAGCTCGGGACTAGCGGGATTTATTACAGATACGCAGTATTTT.

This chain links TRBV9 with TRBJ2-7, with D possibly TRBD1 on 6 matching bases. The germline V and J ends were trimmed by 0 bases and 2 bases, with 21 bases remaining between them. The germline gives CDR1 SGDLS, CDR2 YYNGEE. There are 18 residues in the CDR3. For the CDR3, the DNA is TGTGCCAGCAGCGTAGGGTCTTTACAGGGTGCCTATCCCTACGAGCAGTACTTC. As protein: CASSVGSLQGAYPYEQYF.

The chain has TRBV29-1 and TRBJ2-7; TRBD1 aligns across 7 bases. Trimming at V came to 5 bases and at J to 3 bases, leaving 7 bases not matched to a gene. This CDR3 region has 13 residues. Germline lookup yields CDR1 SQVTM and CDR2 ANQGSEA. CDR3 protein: CSVIKGAGYEQYF. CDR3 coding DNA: TGCAGCGTTATCAAGGGGGCTGGCTACGAGCAGTACTTC.

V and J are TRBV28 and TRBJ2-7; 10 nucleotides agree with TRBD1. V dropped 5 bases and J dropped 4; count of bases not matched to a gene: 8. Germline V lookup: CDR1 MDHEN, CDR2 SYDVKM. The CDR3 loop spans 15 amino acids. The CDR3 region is CASSPKRDRGYEQYF. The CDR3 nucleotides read TGTGCCAGCAGTCCAAAGAGGGACAGGGGTTACGAGCAGTACTTC.

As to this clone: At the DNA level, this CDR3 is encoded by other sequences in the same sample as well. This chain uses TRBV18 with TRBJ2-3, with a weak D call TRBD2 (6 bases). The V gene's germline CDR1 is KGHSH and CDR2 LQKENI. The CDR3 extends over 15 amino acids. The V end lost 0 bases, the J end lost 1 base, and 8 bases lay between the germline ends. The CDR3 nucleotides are TGTGCCAGCTCACCACCGACGGGAGGCACAGATACGCAGTATTTT. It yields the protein CASSPPTGGTDTQYF.

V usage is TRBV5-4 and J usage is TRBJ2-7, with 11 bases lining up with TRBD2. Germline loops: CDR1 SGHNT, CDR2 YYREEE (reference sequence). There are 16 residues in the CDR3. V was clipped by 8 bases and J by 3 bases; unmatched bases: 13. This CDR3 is CARGWTSGFVYYEQYF. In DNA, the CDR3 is TGTGCCAGGGGTTGGACTAGCGGGTTTGTTTACTACGAGCAGTACTTC.

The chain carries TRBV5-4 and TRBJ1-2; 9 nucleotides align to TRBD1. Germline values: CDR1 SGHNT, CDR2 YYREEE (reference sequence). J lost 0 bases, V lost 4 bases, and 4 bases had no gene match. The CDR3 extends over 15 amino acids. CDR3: CASSQRDRANYGYTF. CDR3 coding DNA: TGTGCCAGCAGCCAGAGGGACAGGGCTAACTATGGCTACACCTTC.

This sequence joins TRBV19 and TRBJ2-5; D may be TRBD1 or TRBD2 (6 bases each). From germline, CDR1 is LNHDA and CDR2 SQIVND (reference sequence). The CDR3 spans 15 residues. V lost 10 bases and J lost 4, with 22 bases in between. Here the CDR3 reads CATRPRTQGGETQYF. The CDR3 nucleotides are TGTGCCACCCGCCCTAGGACACAGGGAGGAGAGACCCAGTACTTC.

The CDR3, as DNA: TGTGCCAGTAGCCAGGGGGCGGATACGCAGTATTTT. Translating it yields CASSQGADTQYF. The chain recombines TRBV19 with TRBJ2-3, with 8 bases matching TRBD1. V lost 6 bases and J lost 6; bases outside the gene matches: 2. The CDR3 sequence is 12 residues long. The germline V gene encodes CDR1 LNHDA and CDR2 SQIVND (reference sequence).

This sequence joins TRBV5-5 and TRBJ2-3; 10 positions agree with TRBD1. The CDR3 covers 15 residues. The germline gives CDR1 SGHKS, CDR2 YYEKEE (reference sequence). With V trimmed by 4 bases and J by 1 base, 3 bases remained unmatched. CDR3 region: CASSVGTGGTDTQYF. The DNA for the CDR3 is TGTGCCAGCAGCGTTGGGACAGGGGGCACAGATACGCAGTATTTT.

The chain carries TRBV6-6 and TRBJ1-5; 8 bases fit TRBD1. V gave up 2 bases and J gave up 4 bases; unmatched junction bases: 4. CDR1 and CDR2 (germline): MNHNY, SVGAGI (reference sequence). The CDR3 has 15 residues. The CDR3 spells CASSYPGQVNQPQHF. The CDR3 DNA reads TGTGCCAGCAGTTACCCGGGACAGGTAAATCAGCCCCAGCATTTT.

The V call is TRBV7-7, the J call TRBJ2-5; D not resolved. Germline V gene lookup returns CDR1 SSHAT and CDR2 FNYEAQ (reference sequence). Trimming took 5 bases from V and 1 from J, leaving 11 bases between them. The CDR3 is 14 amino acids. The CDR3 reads CASSINGPQETQYF. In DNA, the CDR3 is TGTGCCAGCAGCATAAACGGGCCCCAAGAGACCCAGTACTTC. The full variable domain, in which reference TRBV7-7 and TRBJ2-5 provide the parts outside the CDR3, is GAGVSQSPRYKVTKRGQDVTLRCDPISSHATLYWYQQALGQGPEFLTYFNYEAQPDKSGLPSDRFSAERPEGSISTLTIQRTEQRDSAMYRCASSINGPQETQYFGPGTRLLVL.

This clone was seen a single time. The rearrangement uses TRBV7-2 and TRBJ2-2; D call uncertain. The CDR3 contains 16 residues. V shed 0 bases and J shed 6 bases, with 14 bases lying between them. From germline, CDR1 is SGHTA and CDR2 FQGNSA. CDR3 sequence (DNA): TGTGCCAGCAGCTTAGCGGTCTACCGGACCCCCGGGGAGCTGTTTTTT. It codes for CASSLAVYRTPGELFF.

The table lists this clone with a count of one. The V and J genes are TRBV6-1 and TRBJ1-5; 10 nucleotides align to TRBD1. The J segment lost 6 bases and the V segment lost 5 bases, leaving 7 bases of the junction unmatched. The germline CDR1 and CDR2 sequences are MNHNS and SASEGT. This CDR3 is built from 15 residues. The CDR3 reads CASSTGQGFGQPQHF. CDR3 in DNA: TGTGCCAGCAGTACGGGACAGGGGTTTGGTCAGCCCCAGCATTTT.

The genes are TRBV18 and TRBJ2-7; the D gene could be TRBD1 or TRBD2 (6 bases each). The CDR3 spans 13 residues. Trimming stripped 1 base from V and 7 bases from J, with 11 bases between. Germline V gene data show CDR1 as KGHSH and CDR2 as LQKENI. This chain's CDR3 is CASSPRGAGEQYF. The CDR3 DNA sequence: TGTGCCAGCTCACCACGGGGGGCGGGTGAGCAGTACTTC. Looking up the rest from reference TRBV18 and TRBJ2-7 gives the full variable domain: NAGVMQNPRHLVRRRGQEARLRCSPMKGHSHVYWYRQLPEEGLKFMVYLQKENIIDESGMPKERFSAEFPKEGPSILRIQQVVRGDSAAYFCASSPRGAGEQYFGPGTRLTVT.

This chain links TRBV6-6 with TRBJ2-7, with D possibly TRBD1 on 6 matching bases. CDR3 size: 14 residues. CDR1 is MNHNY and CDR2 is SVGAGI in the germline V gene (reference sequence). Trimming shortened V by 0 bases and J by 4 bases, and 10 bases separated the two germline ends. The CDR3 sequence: CASSYSGGVYEQYF. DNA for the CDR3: TGTGCCAGCAGTTACTCAGGGGGTGTGTACGAGCAGTACTTC.

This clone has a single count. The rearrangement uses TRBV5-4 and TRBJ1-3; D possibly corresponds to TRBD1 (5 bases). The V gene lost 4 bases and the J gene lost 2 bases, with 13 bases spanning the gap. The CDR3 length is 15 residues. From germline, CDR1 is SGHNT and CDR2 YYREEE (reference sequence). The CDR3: CASSLPGRTGNTIYF. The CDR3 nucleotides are TGTGCCAGCAGCCTTCCGGGACGGACTGGAAACACCATATATTTT.

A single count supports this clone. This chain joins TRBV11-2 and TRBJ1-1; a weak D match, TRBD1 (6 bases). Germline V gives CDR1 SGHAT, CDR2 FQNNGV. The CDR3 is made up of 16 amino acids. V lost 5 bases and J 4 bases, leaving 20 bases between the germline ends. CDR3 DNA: TGTGCCAGCAGCCAGGGATGGGGGGCTCGGATCACTGAAGCTTTCTTT. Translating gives CASSQGWGARITEAFF.